The TCR beta chain described here comes from a study of cytomegalovirus exposure and HLA in healthy donors. Study summary: Of 398 genotyped donors, more than 70% clustered with self-reported Caucasian donors. Study findings and constraints: Relative to the approximately 670-donor mean, N-insertions were reportedly fewer in an Asian-associated ancestry cluster in a later analysis. Common viral pathogens were later found to be apparently linked to several of the most significant clusters.

For this clone: Its specificity is not known.

In the PCR, 60 Vbeta and 13 Jbeta primers were used. Here immunoSEQ multiplex PCR was the method, and the copy in TCRdb shows in-frame clones only, minus some. The sample consists of 100,000 to 140,000 clones, over 70% of them appearing once. This CDR3 spans 15 amino acids. Germline V gene sequence: CDR1 MGHRA, CDR2 YSYEKL. The germline V and J ends were trimmed by 0 bases and 6 bases, with 15 bases remaining between them. This clonotype was sampled from a man aged 25 to 40 in good health and CMV-seronegative. The chain recombines TRBV4-1 with TRBJ2-7; the D gene is possibly TRBD2 (6 bases). Sequenced input: PBMCs. This CDR3 reads CASSQESGTFGEQYF. Written as DNA, the CDR3 is TGCGCCAGCAGCCAAGAGTCGGGGACTTTCGGCGAGCAGTACTTC.